These 6 T cell receptor beta chains share one sample of origin, sequenced in a study. TCRdb reprocessed the RT-PCR reads via MiXCR and lists one record per CDR3 protein. Seen here are more than 550,000 distinct CDR3 sequences, around 14% observed once, and the top ten hold roughly 3.9%. Sequencing was performed on memory CD4+ T cells from blood. All receptors derive from a female donor in good health, serving as a healthy control.

This clonotype appeared a few times. V and J are TRBV5-1 and TRBJ1-6; D is perhaps TRBD1 (6 bases). CDR3 length equals 15 residues. CDR1 is SGHRS, CDR2 YFSETQ, per germline. V shed 0 bases and J shed 8 bases, with 12 bases lying between them. CDR3: CASSLASGGHSPLHF. The DNA for the CDR3 is TGCGCCAGCAGCTTGGCATCGGGGGGCCATTCACCCCTCCACTTT.

This chain joins TRBV20-1 and TRBJ2-7, with 7 bases identical to TRBD1. Germline V gene sequence: CDR1 DFQATT, CDR2 SNEGSKA (reference sequence). This CDR3 contains 12 residues. The trim removed 6 bases at V and 7 bases at J, leaving 9 bases unmatched. The CDR3, as DNA: TGCAGTGCCCAGACAGGGTTAAGGGAGCAGTACTTC. Translation: CSAQTGLREQYF.

This clonotype was counted between two and nine times. J is TRBJ2-1 and V is TRBV20-1; TRBD1 aligns across 9 bases. CDR1 DFQATT and CDR2 SNEGSKA come from the germline V gene (reference sequence). This CDR3 comprises 14 residues. The V and J ends lost 6 bases and 3 bases, in that order; junction bases with no gene match: 6. CDR3: CSARTGDNYNEQFF. The CDR3 region has the DNA TGCAGTGCCCGGACAGGGGACAACTACAATGAGCAGTTCTTC.

This chain uses TRBV12-3 or TRBV12-4 with TRBJ1-1; a possible D gene is TRBD1 (6 bases). The CDR3 has 13 residues. Trimming shortened V by 10 bases and J by 1 base, and 13 bases separated the two germline ends. Written as DNA, the CDR3 is TGTGCCACCCAGACAGGCGGGAACACTGAAGCTTTCTTT. The encoded protein is CATQTGGNTEAFF.

CDR3 nucleotide sequence: TGCGCCAGCAGCCAAGACCTCGGGACAGGTGAAAAACTGTTTTTT. Translation: CASSQDLGTGEKLFF. The chain couples TRBV4-1 to TRBJ1-4, with TRBD1 matching over 8 bases. In germline, CDR1 is MGHRA, CDR2 YSYEKL. V dropped 0 bases and J dropped 7; count of bases not matched to a gene: 4. This CDR3 has 15 residues.

The chain recombines TRBV4-3 with TRBJ2-7; D gene ambiguous. This CDR3 spans 12 amino acids. V lost 0 bases, J lost 5 bases, and 5 bases lay in between. Looked up from germline, CDR1 is LGHNA and CDR2 is YSLEER. CDR3 protein: CASSQEGNEQYF. The CDR3, as DNA: TGCGCCAGCAGCCAAGAGGGGAACGAGCAGTACTTC.